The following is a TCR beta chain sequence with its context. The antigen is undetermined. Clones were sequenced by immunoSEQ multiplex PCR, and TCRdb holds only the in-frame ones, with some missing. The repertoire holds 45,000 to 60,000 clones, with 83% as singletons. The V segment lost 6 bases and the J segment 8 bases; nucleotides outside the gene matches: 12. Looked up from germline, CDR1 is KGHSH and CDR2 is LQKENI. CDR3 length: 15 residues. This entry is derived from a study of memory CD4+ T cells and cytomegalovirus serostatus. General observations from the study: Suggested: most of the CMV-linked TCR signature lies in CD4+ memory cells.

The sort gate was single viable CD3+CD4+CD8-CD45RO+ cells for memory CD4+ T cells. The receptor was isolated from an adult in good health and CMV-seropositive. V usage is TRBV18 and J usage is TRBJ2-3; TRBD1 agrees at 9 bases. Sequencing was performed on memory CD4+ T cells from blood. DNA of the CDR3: TGTGCCAGCTCCCAGGACAGGGGTCGCGAAGCTACGCAGTATTTT. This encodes CASSQDRGREATQYF.